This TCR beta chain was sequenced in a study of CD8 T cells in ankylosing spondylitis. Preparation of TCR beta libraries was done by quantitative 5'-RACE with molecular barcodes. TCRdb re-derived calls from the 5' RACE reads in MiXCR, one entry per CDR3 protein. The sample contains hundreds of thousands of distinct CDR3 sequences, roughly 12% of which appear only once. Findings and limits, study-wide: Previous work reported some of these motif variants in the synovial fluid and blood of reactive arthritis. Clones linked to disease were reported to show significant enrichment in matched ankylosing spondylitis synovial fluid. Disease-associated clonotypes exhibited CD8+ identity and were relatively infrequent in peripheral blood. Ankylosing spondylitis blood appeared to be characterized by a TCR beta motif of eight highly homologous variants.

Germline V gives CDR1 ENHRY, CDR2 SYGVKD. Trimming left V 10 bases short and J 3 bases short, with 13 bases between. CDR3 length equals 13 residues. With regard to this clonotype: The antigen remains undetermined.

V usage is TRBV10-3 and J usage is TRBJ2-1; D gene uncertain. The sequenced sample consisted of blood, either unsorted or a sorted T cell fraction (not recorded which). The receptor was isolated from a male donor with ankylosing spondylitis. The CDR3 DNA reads TGTGCCAGTATGGACGGATACTACAATGAGCAGTTCTTC. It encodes CASMDGYYNEQFF.